This is a list of T cell receptor beta chains from one sample in a study of blood T cells in healthy people across ages. TCRdb re-analysed the 5' RACE reads in MiXCR, keeping a single row per CDR3 protein. The sample includes around 520,000 distinct CDR3 sequences, roughly a quarter of them seen just once. The sample also formed part of further work on T cells of mothers and their children.

Material: blood. The receptors come from a boy aged 2-15 years in good health. The CDR3 runs from the conserved cysteine through the conserved F or W. A D gene is named only where the DNA matches it firmly. Expanded clones are given a class, and other clones once, few, many or no size at all.

CASRLGDNQPQHF,TGTGCCAGCAGGTTGGGGGACAATCAGCCCCAGCATTTT,13,NA,TRBV12-3/TRBV12-4,NA,TRBJ1-5
CASSRGGAGGLNEQFF,TGTGCCAGCAGCAGAGGAGGAGCGGGAGGATTGAATGAGCAGTTCTTC,16,few,TRBV7-9,TRBD2,TRBJ2-1
CSARGQQETQYF,TGCAGTGCCAGGGGACAGCAAGAGACCCAGTACTTC,12,many,TRBV20-1,TRBD1,TRBJ2-5
CASSAVGSSSYEQYF,TGTGCCAGCAGTGCCGTGGGATCCAGCTCCTACGAGCAGTACTTC,15,few,TRBV6-5,NA,TRBJ2-7
CASSSTGLAGNSEQYF,TGTGCCAGCAGCTCCACCGGACTAGCGGGAAATAGCGAGCAGTACTTC,16,few,TRBV7-9,TRBD2,TRBJ2-7
CSAPLGGASTDTQYF,TGCAGTGCTCCTCTCGGGGGGGCTAGCACAGATACGCAGTATTTT,15,NA,TRBV20-1,TRBD2,TRBJ2-3
CSASDRLMSEQFF,TGCAGTGCTTCGGACAGACTTATGAGTGAGCAGTTCTTC,13,NA,TRBV20-1,NA,TRBJ2-1
CASSPRQGSTYNEQFF,TGTGCCAGCAGCCCCAGACAGGGTTCAACATACAATGAGCAGTTCTTC,16,NA,TRBV9,TRBD1,TRBJ2-1
CASRNSGFSNQPQHF,TGTGCCAGCAGAAATTCAGGGTTTTCTAATCAGCCCCAGCATTTT,15,few,TRBV27,NA,TRBJ1-5
CASSSVLAGVSGGIQYF,TGTGCCAGCAGCTCGGTCCTAGCGGGAGTTTCCGGAGGCATTCAGTACTTC,17,few,TRBV7-2,TRBD2,TRBJ2-4
CASSLAAGLNEQFF,TGTGCCAGCAGTTTAGCGGCAGGGCTCAATGAGCAGTTCTTC,14,few,TRBV12-3/TRBV12-4,NA,TRBJ2-1
CASNNPTSGEQFF,TGTGCCAGCAACAACCCCACCTCAGGCGAGCAGTTCTTC,13,NA,TRBV27,NA,TRBJ2-1
CASSLVAGGKQFF,TGTGCCAGCAGTTTAGTAGCGGGGGGCAAGCAGTTCTTC,13,once,TRBV12-3/TRBV12-4,TRBD2,TRBJ2-1
CASSYSGHEQFF,TGTGCCAGCAGTTACTCAGGCCATGAGCAGTTCTTC,12,NA,TRBV6-6,NA,TRBJ2-1
CASSPSPFSYEQYF,TGTGCCAGCTCCCCTAGCCCCTTCTCCTACGAGCAGTACTTC,14,once,TRBV27,NA,TRBJ2-7
CASSPEPRGEQFF,TGTGCCAGCAGTCCCGAACCTCGGGGTGAGCAGTTCTTC,13,NA,TRBV12-3/TRBV12-4,NA,TRBJ2-1
CASSVGPKNGELFF,TGTGCCAGCAGTGTGGGGCCTAAGAACGGGGAGCTGTTTTTT,14,NA,TRBV6-4,NA,TRBJ2-2
CASSFGSGGPRETQYF,TGTGCCAGCAGCTTTGGTAGCGGGGGACCGAGGGAGACCCAGTACTTC,16,NA,TRBV11-1,TRBD2,TRBJ2-5
CASTREGDRGFYKQYF,TGCGCCAGCACCCGGGAGGGGGACAGGGGTTTCTACAAGCAGTACTTC,16,NA,TRBV5-1,TRBD1,TRBJ2-7
CAIRPPMGSYNEQFF,TGTGCCATCCGCCCACCGATGGGCTCCTACAATGAGCAGTTCTTC,15,NA,TRBV10-3,NA,TRBJ2-1
CASSFSREEDTQYF,TGTGCCAGCAGCTTCTCCAGGGAGGAAGATACGCAGTATTTT,14,NA,TRBV7-9,NA,TRBJ2-3
CSARDLSPISYEQYF,TGCAGTGCTAGAGATCTTTCGCCTATCTCCTACGAGCAGTACTTC,15,NA,TRBV20-1,NA,TRBJ2-7
CASSLPANTEAFF,TGTGCCAGCAGCTTGCCGGCTAACACTGAAGCTTTCTTT,13,NA,TRBV5-5,NA,TRBJ1-1
CATSRDPDRLPVFF,TGTGCCACCAGCAGAGATCCTGACCGCCTTCCGGTGTTTTTT,14,few,TRBV15,NA,TRBJ1-4
CATTRYNEQFF,TGTGCCACCACAAGATACAATGAGCAGTTCTTC,11,few,TRBV3-1,NA,TRBJ2-1
CSVVGLADHHSYEQYF,TGCAGCGTTGTCGGACTAGCGGACCACCACTCCTACGAGCAGTACTTC,16,NA,TRBV29-1,TRBD2,TRBJ2-7
CSASGRTGVWGETQYF,TGCAGTGCTAGTGGCAGGACGGGAGTATGGGGAGAGACCCAGTACTTC,16,few,TRBV20-1,NA,TRBJ2-5
CASSLGLARELFF,TGTGCCAGCAGCCTGGGACTAGCCAGGGAGCTGTTTTTT,13,few,TRBV5-8,TRBD2,TRBJ2-2
CASSQGATGGGLLFF,TGTGCCAGCAGCCAGGGCGCCACGGGAGGGGGATTACTGTTTTTT,15,few,TRBV3-1,NA,TRBJ1-4
CASSELAGTEAFF,TGTGCCAGCAGTGAATTGGCGGGGACTGAAGCTTTCTTT,13,NA,TRBV25-1,NA,TRBJ1-1
CASGSTGSEKLFF,TGTGCTAGTGGTTCAACAGGTTCCGAAAAACTGTTTTTT,13,few,TRBV12-5,NA,TRBJ1-4
CASSHHKQGQGALETQYF,TGCGCCAGCAGCCACCACAAACAGGGACAGGGGGCGCTGGAGACCCAGTACTTC,18,NA,TRBV4-3,TRBD1,TRBJ2-5
CASSLAAGGGTYNQPQHF,TGTGCCAGCAGCTTAGCGGCTGGAGGAGGAACTTACAATCAGCCCCAGCATTTT,18,NA,TRBV7-2,NA,TRBJ1-5
CASRETGVDYGYTF,TGTGCCAGCAGGGAGACAGGGGTCGACTATGGCTACACCTTC,14,NA,TRBV11-2,TRBD1,TRBJ1-2
CASSSPGTMDPYQETQYF,TGTGCCAGCAGTTCCCCCGGGACTATGGACCCGTACCAAGAGACCCAGTACTTC,18,few,TRBV12-3/TRBV12-4,TRBD2,TRBJ2-5
CASSPGTQAGNEQFF,TGTGCCAGCTCACCAGGGACCCAGGCGGGCAATGAGCAGTTCTTC,15,few,TRBV18,NA,TRBJ2-1
CASSRIQGNYGYTF,TGTGCCAGCAGCAGAATACAGGGAAACTATGGCTACACCTTC,14,NA,TRBV7-8,NA,TRBJ1-2
CASSQAGTSSGEQYF,TGTGCCAGCTCACAAGCCGGGACTAGTTCAGGCGAGCAGTACTTC,15,few,TRBV18,TRBD2,TRBJ2-7
CATSDLQASHTEAFF,TGTGCCACCAGTGATTTGCAGGCGTCACACACTGAAGCTTTCTTT,15,NA,TRBV24-1,NA,TRBJ1-1
CASSPGTREQYF,TGTGCCAGCAGTCCGGGGACGCGGGAGCAGTACTTC,12,NA,TRBV9,NA,TRBJ2-7
CASSKAGVEDTQYF,TGTGCCAGCAGTAAAGCGGGAGTTGAAGATACGCAGTATTTT,14,few,TRBV2,TRBD2,TRBJ2-3
CASGQDLVGGAYEQYF,TGCGCCAGCGGCCAAGATTTAGTGGGAGGGGCCTACGAGCAGTACTTC,16,NA,TRBV4-3,TRBD2,TRBJ2-7
CASSPRADLGGWMEETQYF,TGTGCCAGCAGCCCCCGAGCCGACTTGGGGGGGTGGATGGAAGAGACCCAGTACTTC,19,few,TRBV3-1,TRBD2,TRBJ2-5
CARRDSSWDTQYF,TGTGCCCGCCGGGACAGTAGCTGGGATACGCAGTATTTT,13,NA,TRBV30,TRBD1,TRBJ2-3
CASLKGRGAYEQYF,TGTGCCAGCCTAAAGGGGCGGGGGGCTTACGAGCAGTACTTC,14,NA,TRBV2,TRBD2,TRBJ2-7
CASSLAGSGNYGYTF,TGTGCCAGCAGCTTGGCAGGGTCTGGCAACTATGGCTACACCTTC,15,NA,TRBV5-8,NA,TRBJ1-2
CASSPSAEQYF,TGTGCCAGCTCACCAAGCGCCGAGCAGTACTTC,11,few,TRBV18,NA,TRBJ2-7
CASTPTGRTYEQYF,TGTGCCAGTACCCCGACAGGGAGGACCTACGAGCAGTACTTC,14,few,TRBV19,NA,TRBJ2-7
CSAREVGLAGGRYTQYF,TGCAGTGCTAGAGAAGTGGGACTAGCGGGAGGGCGATATACGCAGTATTTT,17,NA,TRBV20-1,TRBD2,TRBJ2-3
CASSSLGGEQFF,TGTGCCAGCAGCTCTCTAGGGGGTGAGCAGTTCTTC,12,NA,TRBV7-9,NA,TRBJ2-1
CASSLSGLGAEAFF,TGCGCCAGCAGCTTGTCGGGATTGGGGGCAGAAGCTTTCTTT,14,few,TRBV5-1,NA,TRBJ1-1
CSANDGGSSYNEQFF,TGCAGTGCTAATGACGGCGGGAGCTCCTACAATGAGCAGTTCTTC,15,NA,TRBV20-1,TRBD2,TRBJ2-1
CSAGQGSTDTQYF,TGCAGCGCCGGACAGGGGAGCACAGATACGCAGTATTTT,13,NA,TRBV29-1,TRBD1,TRBJ2-3
CASSYLGPNSDYGYTF,TGTGCCAGCAGTTACTTGGGGCCAAACAGCGACTATGGCTACACCTTC,16,NA,TRBV6-5,NA,TRBJ1-2